In this sample, the clone carrying this TCR beta chain turned up a few times. Amplification of TCR beta CDR3 regions used RNA as the template. With the HTBI primer set, the TCR CDR3 went through a first round of RT-PCR. Each CDR3 protein gets one entry after TCRdb re-called the multiplex PCR reads with MiXCR. The table lists about 600,000 distinct CDR3 sequences, roughly 16% of them singletons. The sample is drawn from a study of T cells in Graves' hyperthyroidism and ophthalmopathy. Trimming cost V 2 bases and J 2 bases, with 10 bases left between them. There are 15 residues in the CDR3. Germline lookup yields CDR1 SGHNT and CDR2 YENEEA.

This sequence was found in a woman between 35 and 50 years old with Graves' ophthalmopathy. The sample comprised blood. V and J are TRBV11-3 and TRBJ2-1; TRBD2 might be the D (6 bases). CDR3 sequence: CASSLSPGAYNEQFF. The CDR3 region has the DNA TGTGCCAGCAGCTTATCACCGGGGGCCTACAATGAGCAGTTCTTC.